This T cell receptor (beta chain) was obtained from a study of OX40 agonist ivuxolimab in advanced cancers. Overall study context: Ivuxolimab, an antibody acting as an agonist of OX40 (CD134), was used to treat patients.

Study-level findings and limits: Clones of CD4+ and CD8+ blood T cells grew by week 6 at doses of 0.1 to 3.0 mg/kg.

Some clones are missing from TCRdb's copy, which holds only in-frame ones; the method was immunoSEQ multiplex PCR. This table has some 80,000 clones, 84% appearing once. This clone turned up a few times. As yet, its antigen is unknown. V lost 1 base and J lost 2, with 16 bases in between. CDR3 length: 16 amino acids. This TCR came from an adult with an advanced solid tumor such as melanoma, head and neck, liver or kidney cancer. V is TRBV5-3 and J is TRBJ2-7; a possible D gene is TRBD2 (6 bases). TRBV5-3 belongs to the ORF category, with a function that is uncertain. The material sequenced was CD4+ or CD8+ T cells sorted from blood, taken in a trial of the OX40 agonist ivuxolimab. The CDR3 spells CARSLRGGTYAYEQYF. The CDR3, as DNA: TGTGCCAGAAGCTTGAGAGGCGGGACTTACGCCTACGAGCAGTACTTC.